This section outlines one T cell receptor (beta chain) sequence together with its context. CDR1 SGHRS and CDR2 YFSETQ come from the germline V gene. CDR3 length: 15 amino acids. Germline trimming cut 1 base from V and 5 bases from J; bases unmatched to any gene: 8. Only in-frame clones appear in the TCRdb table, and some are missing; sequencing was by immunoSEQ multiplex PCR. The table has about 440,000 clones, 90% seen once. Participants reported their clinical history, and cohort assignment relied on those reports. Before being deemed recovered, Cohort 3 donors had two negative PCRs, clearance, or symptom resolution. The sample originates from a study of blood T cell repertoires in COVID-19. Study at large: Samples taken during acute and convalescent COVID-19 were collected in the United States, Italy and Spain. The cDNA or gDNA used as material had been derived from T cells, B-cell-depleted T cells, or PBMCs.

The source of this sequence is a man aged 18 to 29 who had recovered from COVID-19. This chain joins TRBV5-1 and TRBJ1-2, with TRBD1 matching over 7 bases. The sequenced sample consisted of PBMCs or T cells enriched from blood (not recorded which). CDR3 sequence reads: CASSLNAGDSYGYTF. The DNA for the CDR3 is TGCGCCAGCAGCTTGAACGCCGGGGACAGTTATGGCTACACCTTC.